The 25 T cell receptor beta chains listed next were all sequenced from one sample in a study of T cell repertoires in cytomegalovirus infection. TCRdb itself ran the reads through MiXCR, one entry per CDR3 protein. The profile shows under 350,000 distinct CDR3 sequences, less than 25% of them singletons. These receptors have no known antigen. The sequenced sample was cultured PBMCs, obtained from culture after CMV antigen stimulation. These receptor sequences come from a human donor in good health (CMV status not recorded). Some clones in this sample may be carry-over from other donors' samples.

This clonotype was observed many times. The chain carries TRBV7-6 and TRBJ2-7; 7 bases match TRBD1. Trimming at V came to 5 bases and at J to 2 bases, leaving 6 bases not matched to a gene. The CDR3 sequence is 14 residues long. The germline V gene encodes CDR1 SGHVS and CDR2 FNYEAQ. As DNA, the CDR3 is TGTGCCAGCAGCCCAACCGGGACAGCCTACGAGCAGTACTTC. Protein sequence: CASSPTGTAYEQYF.

The chain employs TRBV7-2 and TRBJ1-1, with a tentative D call TRBD1 (5 bases). This CDR3 comprises 16 residues. Trimming stripped 0 bases from V and 1 base from J, with 12 bases between. Germline V gene lookup returns CDR1 SGHTA and CDR2 FQGNSA. The chain's CDR3 is CASSLAHGGWNTEAFF. The CDR3 nucleotides read TGTGCCAGCAGCTTAGCGCACGGGGGATGGAACACTGAAGCTTTCTTT.

The rearrangement uses TRBV6-2 or TRBV6-3 and TRBJ2-2, with D unresolved. The CDR3 is 13 residues long. V was shortened by 2 bases and J by 3 bases, with 4 bases between the two germline ends. Germline CDR1 MNHEY, CDR2 SVGEGT. The CDR3 reads CASSYGYTGELFF. The DNA of the CDR3 is TGTGCCAGCAGTTACGGGTACACCGGGGAGCTGTTTTTT.

This clonotype showed up many times. The chain recombines TRBV12-3 or TRBV12-4 with TRBJ2-7; D remains unclear. The V and J ends lost 5 bases and 1 base respectively, with 24 bases between them. The CDR3 consists of 18 residues. The CDR3 nucleotides read TGTGCCAGCAGTGAAGTAGGGCAGACGAGTTCTGGGTCCTACGAGCAGTACGTC. This codes for CASSEVGQTSSGSYEQYV.

The rearrangement links TRBV7-2 to TRBJ1-5, with D maybe TRBD1 (5 bases). Germline CDR1 and CDR2: SGHTA and FQGNSA. The germline V and J ends were trimmed by 5 bases and 0 bases, with 8 bases remaining between them. The CDR3 is made up of 14 amino acids. The CDR3 spells CASSTRASNQPQHF. In DNA form, the CDR3 reads TGTGCCAGCAGCACCAGGGCTAGCAATCAGCCCCAGCATTTT.

This clonotype was detected a few times. This chain links TRBV19 with TRBJ1-2; D is perhaps TRBD1 (6 bases). Germline CDR1 LNHDA, CDR2 SQIVND (reference sequence). This CDR3 region has 14 residues. Trimming removed 2 bases from V and 6 bases from J, with 13 bases in between. CDR3 residues: CASSIQQGRDGYTF. CDR3 nucleotides: TGTGCCAGTAGTATACAACAGGGAAGGGATGGCTACACCTTC. Full variable domain (rest looked up from reference TRBV19 and TRBJ1-2): DGGITQSPKYLFRKEGQNVTLSCEQNLNHDAMYWYRQDPGQGLRLIYYSQIVNDFQKGDIAEGYSVSREKKESFPLTVTSAQKNPTAFYLCASSIQQGRDGYTFGSGTRLTVV.

This clonotype was seen at least ten times. V is TRBV7-8 and J is TRBJ2-1; tentative D call: TRBD1 (6 bases). This CDR3 region has 17 residues. The germline V gene encodes CDR1 SGHVS and CDR2 FQNEAQ. With 5 bases removed from V and 0 bases from J, the gap between germline ends came to 17 bases. DNA of the CDR3: TGTGCCAGCAGCAGGGGGATATCGGGGTTCTCCTACAATGAGCAGTTCTTC. This gives the protein CASSRGISGFSYNEQFF.

This clonotype came up a few times. The V call is TRBV10-3, the J call TRBJ1-2, with D hard to call. V lost 2 bases and J 2 bases, leaving 9 bases between the germline ends. Germline V gene lookup returns CDR1 ENHRY and CDR2 SYGVKD. The CDR3 contains 14 residues. CDR3 amino acids: CAISEGPNNYGYTF. DNA of the CDR3: TGTGCCATCAGTGAGGGCCCCAACAACTATGGCTACACCTTC.

This clonotype was found a few times. The J gene is TRBJ1-6, the V gene TRBV13; D unclear. The germline CDR1 and CDR2 sequences are PRHDT and FYEKMQ (reference sequence). V lost 1 base and J 6 bases, leaving 4 bases between the germline ends. The CDR3 runs 13 residues. CDR3 region: CASSLDPNSPLHF. The CDR3 nucleotides read TGTGCCAGCAGCTTAGACCCTAATTCACCCCTCCACTTT.

This clonotype showed up just a few times. This sequence joins TRBV6-1 and TRBJ2-7, with D unresolved. Trimming stripped 2 bases from V and 2 bases from J, with 7 bases between. The CDR3 has 13 residues. Germline loops: CDR1 MNHNS, CDR2 SASEGT. The chain's CDR3 is CASSETSTYEQYV. The CDR3 nucleotides read TGTGCCAGCAGTGAAACGTCCACCTACGAGCAGTACGTC.

This clonotype was recorded a few times. This chain joins TRBV4-1 and TRBJ2-6; D perhaps matches TRBD1 (6 bases). Germline CDR1 reads MGHRA; CDR2 reads YSYEKL. The CDR3 extends over 16 amino acids. Trimming removed 1 base at V and 4 bases at J, with 11 bases between. For the CDR3, the DNA is TGCGCCAGCAGCCAAGTCACAGGGTACGGGGCCAACGTCCTGACTTTC. Translating gives CASSQVTGYGANVLTF.

The CDR3 DNA follows: TGTGCCAGCAGCTTATCTCAAGGTGGCTATGGCTACACCTTC. This sequence encodes CASSLSQGGYGYTF. The chain combines TRBV7-9 with TRBJ1-2; the D is unclear. The germline V gene has CDR1 SEHNR and CDR2 FQNEAQ (reference sequence). The CDR3 loop spans 14 amino acids. V was clipped by 2 bases and J by 4 bases, with 11 bases between them.

In this sample, this clonotype turned up a few times. V is TRBV27 and J is TRBJ1-1; D is ambiguous. Trimming left V 3 bases short and J 4 bases short, with 21 bases between. The CDR3 has 17 amino acids. Germline V gene data show CDR1 as MNHEY and CDR2 as SMNVEV (reference sequence). The CDR3 DNA is TGTGCCAGCAGTTTGGGCCCGGGTCGAGAATGGGTCACTGAAGCTTTCTTT. It is translated as CASSLGPGREWVTEAFF.

The rearrangement links TRBV29-1 to TRBJ2-5, with 15 bases that match TRBD2. This CDR3 contains 16 residues. V lost 4 bases and J lost 4; bases outside the gene matches: 7. Per the germline V gene, CDR1 is SQVTM and CDR2 is ANQGSEA. The CDR3 protein is CSVALGLAGGGETQYF. The CDR3 DNA reads TGCAGCGTTGCTTTAGGACTAGCGGGAGGGGGAGAGACCCAGTACTTC.

This clonotype was counted only a few times. V and J are TRBV2 and TRBJ1-6, with a tentative D call TRBD1 (5 bases). The CDR3 contains 14 residues. CDR1 and CDR2 (germline): SNHLY, FYNNEI. V was shortened by 11 bases and J by 5 bases, with 16 bases between the two germline ends. The CDR3 here is CAVQGILNNSPLHF. CDR3 DNA sequence: TGTGCCGTTCAGGGTATACTTAATAATTCACCCCTCCACTTT.

This chain links TRBV18 with TRBJ1-1; TRBD1 matches at 7 bases. The CDR3 is made up of 13 amino acids. The germline V gene has CDR1 KGHSH and CDR2 LQKENI. After removal of 8 bases from V and 4 bases from J, the junction contained 7 bases not matched to a gene. CDR3 region: CASNRGGITEAFF. The CDR3 nucleotides are TGTGCCAGCAACAGGGGAGGGATCACTGAAGCTTTCTTT.

The chain links TRBV6-6 to TRBJ2-2, with D tentatively TRBD2 (6 bases). Trimming removed 8 bases at V and 0 bases at J, with 10 bases between. The CDR3 totals 14 residues. Germline V gives CDR1 MNHNY, CDR2 SVGAGI (reference sequence). CDR3 protein: CASRDSANTGELFF. DNA of the CDR3: TGTGCCAGCCGGGACTCGGCGAACACCGGGGAGCTGTTTTTT.

The chain links TRBV6-6 to TRBJ1-2, with a possible D match to TRBD1 (5 bases). The CDR3 extends over 15 amino acids. The germline CDR1 and CDR2 sequences are MNHNY and SVGAGI (reference sequence). V was trimmed by 6 bases and J by 6 bases, leaving 20 bases between them. The CDR3 sequence is CASSLGRLGGDGYTF. CDR3 coding DNA: TGTGCCAGCAGCCTGGGACGCCTGGGGGGAGATGGCTACACCTTC.

CDR3: CAISAQETQYF. The CDR3 DNA reads TGTGCCATCAGTGCCCAAGAGACCCAGTACTTC. The chain is built from TRBV10-3 and TRBJ2-5; D unresolved. CDR1 ENHRY and CDR2 SYGVKD come from the germline V gene. CDR3 length: 11 amino acids. The V gene lost 4 bases and the J gene lost 1 base, with 1 base spanning the gap.

In regard to this clonotype: This may arise from a read error, as a much more abundant clone is one base away. This chain uses TRBV6-2 or TRBV6-3 with TRBJ2-5; D gene uncertain. Germline V gene lookup returns CDR1 MNHEY and CDR2 SVGEGT. This CDR3 is built from 11 residues. Trimming pared 1 base from V and 5 bases from J, leaving 2 bases between. CDR3 sequence: CASSYWETQYF. The CDR3 DNA is TGTGCCAGCAGTTACTGGGAGACCCAGTACTTC.

This rearrangement joins TRBV19 to TRBJ1-5, with D uncertain. From germline, CDR1 is LNHDA and CDR2 SQIVND (reference sequence). The V and J ends lost 8 bases and 1 base respectively, with 12 bases between them. CDR3 length equals 14 residues. CDR3 sequence reads: CASAVGSSNQPQHF. Here the CDR3 DNA reads TGTGCCAGTGCCGTGGGGAGCAGCAATCAGCCCCAGCATTTT.

The rearrangement joins TRBV13 to TRBJ2-1; 10 bases align to TRBD1. The length of the CDR3 is 16 residues. Per germline, CDR1 PRHDT and CDR2 FYEKMQ (reference sequence). Losses at the gene ends were 4 bases for V and 5 bases for J; bases not matched to a gene: 8. The CDR3 spells CASSYVGQGMNNEQFF. CDR3 nucleotides: TGTGCCAGCAGCTACGTGGGACAGGGGATGAACAATGAGCAGTTCTTC.

This chain uses TRBV9 with TRBJ2-7; 7 bases match TRBD1. V shed 0 bases and J 0 bases; nucleotides not matched to a gene: 3. This CDR3 spans 15 amino acids. The germline V gene has CDR1 SGDLS and CDR2 YYNGEE. In nucleotides, the CDR3 is TGTGCCAGCAGCGTAGGGGACAGTCCCTCCTACGAGCAGTACTTC. Residues: CASSVGDSPSYEQYF.

This chain joins TRBV11-2 and TRBJ1-2; TRBD1 is a possible D gene (5 bases). V lost 1 base and J lost 3, with 12 bases in between. CDR1 SGHAT and CDR2 FQNNGV come from the germline V gene. The CDR3 spans 15 residues. The CDR3 is CASSLGSGVDYGYTF. DNA of the CDR3: TGTGCCAGCAGCTTAGGATCGGGGGTTGACTATGGCTACACCTTC. Drawing the rest from reference TRBV11-2 and TRBJ1-2, the complete variable domain is EAGVAQSPRYKIIEKRQSVAFWCNPISGHATLYWYQQILGQGPKLLIQFQNNGVVDDSQLPKDRFSAERLKGVDSTLKIQPAKLEDSAVYLCASSLGSGVDYGYTFGSGTRLTVV.

The V and J genes are TRBV6-2 or TRBV6-3 and TRBJ2-2; 10 bases agree with TRBD2. The germline CDR1 and CDR2 sequences are MNHEY and SVGEGT. The V segment lost 7 bases and the J segment 6 bases; nucleotides outside the gene matches: 8. This CDR3 is built from 15 residues. CDR3 in amino acids: CASTPSGSKAGELFF. CDR3 DNA: TGTGCCAGCACACCTAGCGGGAGTAAGGCCGGGGAGCTGTTTTTT.